These 5 T cell receptor beta chains were sequenced from one sample in a study of identical twins. One entry per CDR3 protein, called by TCRdb with MiXCR from the 5' RACE reads. The sample has approximately 500,000 distinct CDR3 sequences, 24% seen once; the top ten hold just under 3%. The same data also went into a second study, on T cells expressing NK-cell markers.

Sequenced material: CD4+ T cells sorted from blood. All receptors derive from a woman younger than 35 in good health.

This clonotype was detected only a few times. V and J are TRBV10-3 and TRBJ2-1, with TRBD2 matching 14 bases. Trimming took 8 bases from V and 1 from J; bases not matched to a gene: 10. From germline, CDR1 is ENHRY and CDR2 SYGVKD. The CDR3 consists of 18 residues. CDR3 loop: CAIGGLAGVGLSYNEQFF. As DNA, the CDR3 is TGTGCCATCGGGGGACTAGCGGGAGTTGGGTTATCCTACAATGAGCAGTTCTTC.

The chain joins TRBV3-1 to TRBJ2-3; TRBD2 agrees at 7 bases. The CDR3 length is 14 residues. Germline V gene sequence: CDR1 LGHDT, CDR2 YNNKEL (reference sequence). V gave up 4 bases and J gave up 4 bases; unmatched junction bases: 5. The CDR3 DNA is TGTGCCAGCAGCCCAGGCGGGGGTCCAGATACGCAGTATTTT. This translates into CASSPGGGPDTQYF.

The chain joins TRBV6-1 to TRBJ2-7, with TRBD1 matching 8 bases. Germline CDR1 reads MNHNS; CDR2 reads SASEGT. The CDR3 extends over 15 amino acids. V lost 4 bases to trimming and J lost 0 bases; unmatched junction nucleotides: 5. CDR3 nucleotide sequence: TGTGCCAGCAGTGTTGTGACAGGGGCCTCCTACGAGCAGTACTTC. This translates into CASSVVTGASYEQYF.

J is TRBJ2-2 and V is TRBV5-6; 8 bases match TRBD1. The CDR3 consists of 13 residues. Germline CDR1 and CDR2: SGHDT and YYEEEE. Trimming cost V 5 bases and J 7 bases; bases outside gene matches: 4. CDR3 bases: TGTGCCAGCAGACGGACAGGGAGCGGGGAGCTGTTTTTT. Protein product: CASRRTGSGELFF.

The CDR3 nucleotides are TGTGCCAGCAGCCACGTAGGGGCATACGAGCAGTACTTC. Its protein product is CASSHVGAYEQYF. The chain uses TRBV3-1 and TRBJ2-7; D might be TRBD1 (5 bases). Germline V gene sequence: CDR1 LGHDT, CDR2 YNNKEL (reference sequence). With 3 bases removed from V and 4 bases from J, the gap between germline ends came to 10 bases. The CDR3 runs 13 residues.